Sequencing of this TCR beta chain was carried out in a study of T cells in Graves' hyperthyroidism and ophthalmopathy. What was amplified from RNA transcripts were TCR beta CDR3 regions. The HTBI primer set was used in a first-round RT-PCR of the TCR CDR3. TCRdb analysed the multiplex PCR reads with MiXCR anew, one entry per CDR3 protein. This sample has fewer than 800,000 distinct CDR3 sequences, with roughly 15% found just once. V was pared by 6 bases and J by 3 bases, with 15 bases between. The CDR3 has 14 amino acids. CDR1 MNHEY and CDR2 SVGEGT come from the germline V gene. This clonotype was seen ten or more times.

The clonotype originates from a man aged 18 to 29 with Graves' hyperthyroidism. Sequencing input: blood. The rearrangement links TRBV6-2 or TRBV6-3 to TRBJ2-7, with D perhaps assigned TRBD1 or TRBD2 (6 bases each). The chain's CDR3 is CASRGGQRIYEQYF. In DNA form, the CDR3 reads TGTGCCAGCAGGGGAGGACAGAGAATCTACGAGCAGTACTTC.